This entry concerns a single TCR beta chain. Its antigen is not identified. This sample is part of a study of T cell repertoires in cytomegalovirus infection. Study details: Shared public TCR beta signatures pointed to both CMV infection and a matching HLA type. Regarding the study as a whole: CMV-specific HLA-C-restricted TCR beta clonotypes dominated the ex vivo response. CMV carriers having the relevant HLA were flagged by cumulative public TCR beta family frequency.

TCRdb analysed the reads with MiXCR anew, one entry per CDR3 protein. In the table there are about 260,000 distinct CDR3 sequences, approximately 8.3% of which are singletons. Source material: PBMCs. This clonotype was obtained from a human donor in good health (CMV status not recorded). Some clones in this sample may be carry-over from other donors' samples.

CDR3 sequence reads: CASSLEPAGPYEQYF. In DNA, the CDR3 is TGTGCCAGCAGCTTAGAACCGGCGGGGCCGTACGAGCAGTACTTC. This chain links TRBV7-8 with TRBJ2-7, with D perhaps matching TRBD2 (6 bases). The CDR3 loop spans 15 amino acids. Trimming shortened V by 1 base and J by 4 bases, and 14 bases separated the two germline ends. Germline assignment: CDR1 SGHVS and CDR2 FQNEAQ. Looking up the rest from reference TRBV7-8 and TRBJ2-7 gives the full variable domain: GAGVSQSPRYKVAKRGQDVALRCDPISGHVSLFWYQQALGQGPEFLTYFQNEAQLDKSGLPSDRFFAERPEGSVSTLKIQRTQQEDSAVYLCASSLEPAGPYEQYFGPGTRLTVT.